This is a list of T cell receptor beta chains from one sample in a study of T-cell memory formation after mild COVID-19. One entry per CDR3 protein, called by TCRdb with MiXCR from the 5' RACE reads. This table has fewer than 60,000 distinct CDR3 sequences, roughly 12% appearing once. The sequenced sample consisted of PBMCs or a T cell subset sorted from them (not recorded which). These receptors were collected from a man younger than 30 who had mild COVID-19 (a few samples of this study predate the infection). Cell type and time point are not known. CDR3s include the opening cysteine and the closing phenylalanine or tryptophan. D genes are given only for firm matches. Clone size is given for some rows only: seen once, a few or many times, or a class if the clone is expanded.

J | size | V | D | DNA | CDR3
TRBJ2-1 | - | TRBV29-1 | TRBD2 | TGCAGCGTTGAGCTAGCGGGGTTGTACAATGAGCAGTTCTTC | CSVELAGLYNEQFF
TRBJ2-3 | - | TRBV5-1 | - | TGCGCCAGCAGCTTGGCCAACGGGGGAGCCACAGATACGCAGTATTTT | CASSLANGGATDTQYF
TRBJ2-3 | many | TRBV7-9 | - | TGTGCCAGCAGCGGTGGCGGGGTGTCAGGAGATACGCAGTATTTT | CASSGGGVSGDTQYF
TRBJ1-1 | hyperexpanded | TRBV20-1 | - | TGCAGTGCTAGGGTTCGCGACACTGAAGCTTTCTTT | CSARVRDTEAFF
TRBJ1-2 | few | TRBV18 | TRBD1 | TGTGCCAGCTCACCGACAGGGGCCTATAGCTATGGCTACACCTTC | CASSPTGAYSYGYTF
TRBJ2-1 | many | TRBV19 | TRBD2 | TGTGCCAGTAGTAAGACTAGCGGCTCCTACAATGAGCAGTTCTTC | CASSKTSGSYNEQFF
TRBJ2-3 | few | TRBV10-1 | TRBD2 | TGCGCCAGCAGTGATTCGGGACTAGCGGACACAGATACGCAGTATTTT | CASSDSGLADTDTQYF
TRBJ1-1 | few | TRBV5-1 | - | TGCGCCAGCAGCTTGCAGGGGATGATGGAGAACACTGAAGCTTTCTTT | CASSLQGMMENTEAFF
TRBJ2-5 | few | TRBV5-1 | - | TGCGCCAGCAGCTTTTCCTACATAGGGGAGACCCAGTACTTC | CASSFSYIGETQYF
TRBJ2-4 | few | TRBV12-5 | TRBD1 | TGTGCTAGTGGTTTGCCCCACCGACAGGGGGCCAAAAACATTCAGTACTTC | CASGLPHRQGAKNIQYF
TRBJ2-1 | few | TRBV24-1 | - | TGTGCCACCAGTGATACGACTAGCAATGAGCAGTTCTTC | CATSDTTSNEQFF
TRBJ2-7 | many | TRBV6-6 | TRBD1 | TGTGCCAGTTCAGACAGGGGTGTTTCCTACGAGCAGTACTTC | CASSDRGVSYEQYF
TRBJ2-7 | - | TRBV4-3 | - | TGCGCCAGCAGCCCCTACAGCCGGGACACTTCCTACGAGCAGTACTTC | CASSPYSRDTSYEQYF
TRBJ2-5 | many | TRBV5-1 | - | TGCGCCAGCAGCTTGTCAAGCCAAGAGACCCAGTACTTC | CASSLSSQETQYF
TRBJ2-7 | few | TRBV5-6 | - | TGTGCCAGCAGCTTGGAAGCAGGGCCGGGCCAAGGCGAGCAGTACTTC | CASSLEAGPGQGEQYF
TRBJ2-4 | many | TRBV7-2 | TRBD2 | TGTGCCAGCAGCCTGACTAGCGGGGGCTCCAAAAACATTCAGTACTTC | CASSLTSGGSKNIQYF
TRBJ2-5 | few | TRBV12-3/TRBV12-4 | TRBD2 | TGTGCCACCTTGCTGGGAGGGTCTGGGGAGACCCAGTACTTC | CATLLGGSGETQYF
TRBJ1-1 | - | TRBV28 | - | TGTGCCAGCGTCCCGTGGGCTACGACCATGAACACTGAAGCTTTCTTT | CASVPWATTMNTEAFF
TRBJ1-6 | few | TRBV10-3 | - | TGTGCCATCACGGGGGACTATAATTCACCCCTCCACTTT | CAITGDYNSPLHF
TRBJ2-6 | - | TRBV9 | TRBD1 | TGTGCCAGCGGACAGGGTTCACCTGGGGCCAACGTCCTGACTTTC | CASGQGSPGANVLTF
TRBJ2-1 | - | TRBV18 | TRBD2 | TGTGCCAGCTCACCACGGTCGAGCGGGGGATACAATGAGCAGTTCTTC | CASSPRSSGGYNEQFF
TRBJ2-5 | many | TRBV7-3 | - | TGTGCCAGCAGCTTTGGTACAGGCAGGGCGAGAGAGGAGACCCAGTACTTC | CASSFGTGRAREETQYF
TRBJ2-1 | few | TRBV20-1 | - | TGCAGTGCTACGGGGGGCTGGTACAATGAGCAGTTCTTC | CSATGGWYNEQFF
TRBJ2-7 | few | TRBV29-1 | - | TGCAGCGTTGGACAGGGAGGCTACGAGCAGTACTTC | CSVGQGGYEQYF
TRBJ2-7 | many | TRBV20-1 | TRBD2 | TGCAGTGCTAGAGCGCGACTAGCGGGGGGGCGGGGCGAGCAGTACTTC | CSARARLAGGRGEQYF
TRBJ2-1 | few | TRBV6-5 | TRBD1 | TGTGCCAGCAGTTCGACAGGGCCGAGCTCCTACAATGAGCAGTTCTTC | CASSSTGPSSYNEQFF
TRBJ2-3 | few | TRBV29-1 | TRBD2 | TGCAGCGCTGAGTGGGGGGGAGATACGCAGTATTTT | CSAEWGGDTQYF
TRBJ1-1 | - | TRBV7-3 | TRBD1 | TGTGCCAGCAGCCCGGGACAGGGTCTGTCGGACACTGAAGCTTTCTTT | CASSPGQGLSDTEAFF